This note documents a single TCR beta chain sequence. Its target is unknown. The sample is drawn from a study of T cells after yellow fever vaccination. Looking at the study overall: SMART-Seq v4 Ultra Low Input served to prepare low-cell-number fractions. General observations from the study: Few clonotypes appeared in both CD4 and CD8 compartments.

The V end lost 6 bases, the J end lost 1 base, and 13 bases lay between the germline ends. This CDR3 comprises 16 residues. For TCR, cDNA came from 5'RACE template switching, which added a universal primer site and UMIs. TCRdb ran MiXCR on the 5' RACE reads and lists one entry per CDR3 protein. The sample has about 550,000 distinct CDR3 sequences; under 25% are singletons. The sequence came from a man aged 25-45 years who received the YFV17D yellow fever vaccine. The material sequenced was PBMCs, taken 15 days after the yellow fever booster vaccination. The V call is TRBV23-1, the J call TRBJ1-6; D is ambiguous. TRBV23-1 is recorded as an ORF, its role being uncertain. The CDR3 DNA is TGCGCCAGCAGCCACAAAGGAGGGTCCTATAATTCACCCCTCCACTTT. It yields the protein CASSHKGGSYNSPLHF.